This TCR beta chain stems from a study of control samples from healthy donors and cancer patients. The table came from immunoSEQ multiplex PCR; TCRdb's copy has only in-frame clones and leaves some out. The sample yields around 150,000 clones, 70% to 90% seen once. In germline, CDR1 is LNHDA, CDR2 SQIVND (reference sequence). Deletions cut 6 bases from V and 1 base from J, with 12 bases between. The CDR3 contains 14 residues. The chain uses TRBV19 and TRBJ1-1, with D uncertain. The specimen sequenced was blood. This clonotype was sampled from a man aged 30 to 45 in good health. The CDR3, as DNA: TGTGCCAGTAGCCGGACGGGATGGAACACTGAAGCTTTCTTT. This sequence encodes CASSRTGWNTEAFF.